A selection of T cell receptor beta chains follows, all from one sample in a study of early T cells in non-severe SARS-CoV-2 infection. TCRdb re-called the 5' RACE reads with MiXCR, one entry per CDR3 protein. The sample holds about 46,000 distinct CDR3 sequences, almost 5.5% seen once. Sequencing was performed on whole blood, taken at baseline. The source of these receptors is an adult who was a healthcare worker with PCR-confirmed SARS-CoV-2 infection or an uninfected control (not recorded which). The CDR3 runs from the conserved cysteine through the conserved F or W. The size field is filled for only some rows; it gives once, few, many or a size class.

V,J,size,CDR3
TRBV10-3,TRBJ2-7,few,CAVEGQDKYEQYF
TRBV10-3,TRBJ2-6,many,CAISEASGANVLTF
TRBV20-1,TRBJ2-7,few,CSARDLTSRIEQYF
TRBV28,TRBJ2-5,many,CASSSPLYQETQYF
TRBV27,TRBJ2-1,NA,CASSLQGGTSGNEQFF
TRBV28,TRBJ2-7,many,CASSLTGQDYEQYF
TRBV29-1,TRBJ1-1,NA,CSVDPVREAFF
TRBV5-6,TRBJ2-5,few,CASSFGQQETQYF
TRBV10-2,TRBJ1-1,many,CASKEANTEAFF
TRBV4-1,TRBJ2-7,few,CASSQGLGPGLRYEQYF
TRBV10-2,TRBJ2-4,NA,CASSDVGGVDIQYF
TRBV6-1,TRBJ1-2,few,CASSRITTAGTGGGYTF
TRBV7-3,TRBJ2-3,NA,CASSPTVAGETDTQYF
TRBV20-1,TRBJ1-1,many,CSARVFRAMNTEAFF
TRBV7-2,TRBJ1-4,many,CASSLVMAAGTNEKLFF
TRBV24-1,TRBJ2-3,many,CATSDFRTGTDTQYF
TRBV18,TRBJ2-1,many,CASSPPKLANEQFF
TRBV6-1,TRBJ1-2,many,CASREGGAGSGYTF
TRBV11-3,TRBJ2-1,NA,CASSLGVSLSGDNEQFF
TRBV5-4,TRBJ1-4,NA,CASSSGTVNEKLFF
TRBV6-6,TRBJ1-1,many,CASSYLFGEAFF
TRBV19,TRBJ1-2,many,CASTPRDNTNYGYTF
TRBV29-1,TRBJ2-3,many,CSATAPRGMSTDTQYF
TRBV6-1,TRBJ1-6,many,CASSVKVVGSPLHF
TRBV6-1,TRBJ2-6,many,CASSNVAEGANVLTF
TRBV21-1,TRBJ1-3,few,CASSKVLRRSGNTIYF
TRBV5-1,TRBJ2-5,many,CASSLGEPQETQYF
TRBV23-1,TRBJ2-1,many,CASSHHLAGAGFF
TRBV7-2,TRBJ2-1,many,CASSAFSAGSYNEQFF
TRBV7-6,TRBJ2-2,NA,CASSYRTGTRANTGELFF
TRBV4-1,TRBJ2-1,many,CASSGDTSAFYNEQFF
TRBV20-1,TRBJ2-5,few,CSARDGTSGQRGETQYF
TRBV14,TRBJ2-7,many,CASSQHYEQYF
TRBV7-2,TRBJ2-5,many,CASSVGLAETQYF
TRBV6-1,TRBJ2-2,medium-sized,CASSEAEAGELFF
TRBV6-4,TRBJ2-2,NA,CASSRLAGGTGELFF
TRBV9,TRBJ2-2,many,CASSVVGGLDTGELFF
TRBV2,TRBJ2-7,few,CASSPRGRNEQYF
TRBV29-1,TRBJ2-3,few,CSVEAGPDTQYF
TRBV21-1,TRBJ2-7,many,CASSGQGLRYEQYF
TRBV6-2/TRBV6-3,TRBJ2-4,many,CASWDSQNIQYF